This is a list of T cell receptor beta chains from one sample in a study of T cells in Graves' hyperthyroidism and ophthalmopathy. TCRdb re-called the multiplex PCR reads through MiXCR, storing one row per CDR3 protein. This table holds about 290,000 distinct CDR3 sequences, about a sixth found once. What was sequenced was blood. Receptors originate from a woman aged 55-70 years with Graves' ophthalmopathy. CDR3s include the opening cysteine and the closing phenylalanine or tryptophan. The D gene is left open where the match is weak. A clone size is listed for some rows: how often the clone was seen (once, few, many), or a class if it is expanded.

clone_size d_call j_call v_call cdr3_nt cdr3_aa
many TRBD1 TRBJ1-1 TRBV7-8 TGTGCCAGCAGCTTAAGAAGACGGACAGGGAACCATATGAACACTGAAGCTTTCTTT CASSLRRRTGNHMNTEAFF
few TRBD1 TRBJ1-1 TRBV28 TGTGCCAGCAGAAGACAGGGGGCCACTGAAGCTTTCTTT CASRRQGATEAFF
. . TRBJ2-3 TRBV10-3 TGTGCCATCAGTGAGTCGTTGGTATCAGATACGCAGTATTTT CAISESLVSDTQYF
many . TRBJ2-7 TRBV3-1 TGTGCCAGCAGCCAAGGGCCCGGACGGGTCTACGAGCAGTACTTC CASSQGPGRVYEQYF
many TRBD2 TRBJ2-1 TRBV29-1 TGCAGCGGCCACGGGACTAGCGGGAGTTCCCATGAGCAGTTCTTC CSGHGTSGSSHEQFF
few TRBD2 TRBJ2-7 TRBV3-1 TGTGCCAGCAGCCAAGTGACTAGCGGGGGATACGAGCAGTACTTC CASSQVTSGGYEQYF
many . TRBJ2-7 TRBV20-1 TGCAGTGCTATCAACAGTCACTACGAGCAGTACTTC CSAINSHYEQYF
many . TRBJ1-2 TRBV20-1 TGCAGTGCGAGCCCCGCCAGCGCGAATAACTATGGCTACACCTTC CSASPASANNYGYTF
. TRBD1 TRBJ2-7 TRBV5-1 TGCGCCAGCAGCTTGCCCGACAGGGGAGGGCAGTACTTC CASSLPDRGGQYF
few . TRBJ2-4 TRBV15 TGTGCCACCAGCAGAGACCGAAACCCACAGTACCTAGCCAAAAACATTCAGTACTTC CATSRDRNPQYLAKNIQYF
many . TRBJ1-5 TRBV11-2 TGTGCCAGCAGCTTAGATTTGGGGGGCAATCAGCCCCAGCATTTT CASSLDLGGNQPQHF
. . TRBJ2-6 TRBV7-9 TGTGCCAGCAGCGAGAGTGGTGGGGCCAACGTCCTGACTTTC CASSESGGANVLTF
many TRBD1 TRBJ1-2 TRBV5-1 TGCGCCAGCAGCTTCTACAGGGGAAATGATGGCTACACCTTC CASSFYRGNDGYTF
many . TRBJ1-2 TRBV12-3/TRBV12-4 TGTGCCAGCAGTTCCCTGGGGGGGGGATGGGGCTACACCTTC CASSSLGGGWGYTF
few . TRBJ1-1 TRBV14 TGTGCCAGCAGCGGAAGGCCCGTTCGCTTGGCCGAAGCTTTCTTT CASSGRPVRLAEAFF
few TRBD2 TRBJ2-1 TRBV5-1 TGCGCCAGCAGCTTGGCCCGGGGGGATAATGAGCAGTTCTTC CASSLARGDNEQFF
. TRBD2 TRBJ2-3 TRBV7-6 TGTGCCAGCAGCTTAGGGGGCGGGAGGGCCGCTGATACGCAGTATTTT CASSLGGGRAADTQYF
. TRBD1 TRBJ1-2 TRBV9 TGTGCCAGCAGCGAAAACAGGGGGAGACCTAACTATGGCTACACCTTC CASSENRGRPNYGYTF
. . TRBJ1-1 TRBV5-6 TGTGCCAGCAGCGGATGGACTTTCATGAACACTGAAGCTTTCTTT CASSGWTFMNTEAFF
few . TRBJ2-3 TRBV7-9 TGTGCCAGCAGCTTAGAGGGGTTTAGCACAGATACGCAGTATTTT CASSLEGFSTDTQYF
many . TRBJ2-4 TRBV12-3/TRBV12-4 TGTGCCAGCAGCCCGACAGGAGCCAAAAACATTCAGTACTTC CASSPTGAKNIQYF
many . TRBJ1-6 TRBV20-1 TGCAGTGCTAGAGACCCACAGGGACCCGATTCACCCCTCCACTTT CSARDPQGPDSPLHF
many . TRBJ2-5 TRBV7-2 TGTGCCAGCAGCTTTTATCCTGCCCAGTACTTC CASSFYPAQYF
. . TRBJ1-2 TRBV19 TGTGCCAGTAGTATCGCTGGGTCCCCCAGGGGCTACACCTTC CASSIAGSPRGYTF
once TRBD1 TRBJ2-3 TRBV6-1 TGTGCCAGCAGTGAATGGGCGACAGGGGGCAAGGATACGCAGTATTTT CASSEWATGGKDTQYF
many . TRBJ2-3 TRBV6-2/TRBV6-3 TGTGCCAGCAGCTGGACTGTCACAGATACGCAGTATTTT CASSWTVTDTQYF
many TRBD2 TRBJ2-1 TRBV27 TGTGCCAGCAGCTCAGCGGGAGGCCACAATGAGCAGTTCTTC CASSSAGGHNEQFF
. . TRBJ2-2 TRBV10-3 TGTGCCAACTATCCGGGCCCTAGGGCCGCGAACACCGGGGAGCTGTTTTTT CANYPGPRAANTGELFF
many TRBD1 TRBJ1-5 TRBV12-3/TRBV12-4 TGTGCCAGCATCCTGGGGGACAGGGGTGAAAATCAGCCCCAGCATTTT CASILGDRGENQPQHF
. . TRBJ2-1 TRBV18 TGTGCCAGCTCACCACCGGGAAACAATGAGCAGTTCTTC CASSPPGNNEQFF
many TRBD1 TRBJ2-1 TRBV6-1 TGTGCCAGCAGAGGACAGGGGGTACTCAGTAGTGAGCAGTTCTTC CASRGQGVLSSEQFF
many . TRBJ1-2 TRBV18 TGTGCCAGCTCACCACCGTCCAGGTCGTATGGCTACACCTTC CASSPPSRSYGYTF
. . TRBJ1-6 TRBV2 TGTGCCAGCAGTGAAGGGACTAGCGGATCTCCCTTT CASSEGTSGSPF
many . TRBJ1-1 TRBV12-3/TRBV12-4 TGTGCCAGCAGTTCGGCCAGGAACACTGAAGCTTTCTTT CASSSARNTEAFF
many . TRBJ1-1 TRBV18 TGTGCCAGCTCCCAGCAGGGGGAAGCTTTCTTT CASSQQGEAFF
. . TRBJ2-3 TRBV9 TGTGCCAGCAGCGCCCCGAGAGGGCTAAAATACACAGATACGCAGTATTTT CASSAPRGLKYTDTQYF